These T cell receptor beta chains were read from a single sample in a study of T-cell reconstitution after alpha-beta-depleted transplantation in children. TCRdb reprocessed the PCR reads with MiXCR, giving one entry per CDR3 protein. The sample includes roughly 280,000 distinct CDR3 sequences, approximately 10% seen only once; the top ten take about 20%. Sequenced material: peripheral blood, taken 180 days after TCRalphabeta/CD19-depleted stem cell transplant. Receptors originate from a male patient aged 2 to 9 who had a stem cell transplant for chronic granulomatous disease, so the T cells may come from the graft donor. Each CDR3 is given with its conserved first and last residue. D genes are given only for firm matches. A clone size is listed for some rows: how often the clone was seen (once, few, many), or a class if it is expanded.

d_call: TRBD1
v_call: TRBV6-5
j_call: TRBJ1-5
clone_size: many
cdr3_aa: CASSTGVQQPQHF
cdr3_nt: TGTGCCAGCAGTACAGGGGTTCAGCAGCCCCAGCATTTT

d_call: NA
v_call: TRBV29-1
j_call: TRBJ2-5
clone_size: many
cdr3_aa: CSVGGETQYF
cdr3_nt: TGCAGCGTTGGCGGCGAGACCCAGTACTTC

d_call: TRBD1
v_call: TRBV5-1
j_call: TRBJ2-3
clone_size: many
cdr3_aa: CASSPGTGGTDTQYF
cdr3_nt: TGCGCCAGCAGCCCCGGGACAGGGGGAACAGATACGCAGTATTTT

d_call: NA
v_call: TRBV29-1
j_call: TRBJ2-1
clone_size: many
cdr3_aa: CSGHSGSLYFLREQFF
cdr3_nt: TGCAGCGGGCATAGTGGGAGTCTTTATTTCCTGCGGGAGCAGTTCTTC

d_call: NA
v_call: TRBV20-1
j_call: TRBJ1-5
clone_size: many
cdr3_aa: CSASRSYNQPQHF
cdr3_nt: TGCAGTGCTAGTCGGTCCTACAATCAGCCCCAGCATTTT

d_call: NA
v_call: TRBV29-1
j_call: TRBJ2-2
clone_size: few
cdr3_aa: CSVEDLGERSGELFF
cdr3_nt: TGCAGCGTTGAAGATCTGGGGGAGAGGTCCGGGGAGCTGTTTTTT

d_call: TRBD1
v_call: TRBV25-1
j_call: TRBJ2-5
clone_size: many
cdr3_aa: CASSAGGTGLETQYF
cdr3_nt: TGTGCCAGCAGTGCAGGGGGGACAGGGCTAGAGACCCAGTACTTC

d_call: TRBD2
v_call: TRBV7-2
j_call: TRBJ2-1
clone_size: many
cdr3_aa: CASSLLAGGPVDEQFF
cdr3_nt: TGTGCCAGCAGCTTACTAGCGGGGGGGCCAGTGGATGAGCAGTTCTTC

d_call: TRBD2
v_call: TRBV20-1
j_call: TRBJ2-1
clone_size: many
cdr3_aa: CSANSGGAGNEQFF
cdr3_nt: TGCAGTGCAAACAGCGGGGGGGCGGGGAATGAGCAGTTCTTC

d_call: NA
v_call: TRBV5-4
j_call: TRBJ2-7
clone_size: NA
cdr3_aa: CASSFQGLPYEQYF
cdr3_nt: TGTGCCAGCAGCTTCCAGGGCCTACCCTACGAGCAGTACTTC

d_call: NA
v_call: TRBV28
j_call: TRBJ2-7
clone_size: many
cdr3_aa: CASSLSPRTYEQYF
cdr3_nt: TGTGCCAGCAGTTTATCTCCCAGGACCTACGAGCAGTACTTC

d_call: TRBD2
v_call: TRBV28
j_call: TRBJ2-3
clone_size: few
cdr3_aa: CASSFIGYRFSLAEELYTDTQYF
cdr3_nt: TGTGCCAGCAGTTTCATAGGTTACCGATTCTCACTAGCGGAGGAGCTTTACACAGATACGCAGTATTTT

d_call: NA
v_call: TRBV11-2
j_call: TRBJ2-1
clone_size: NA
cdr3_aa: CACSLAGTHEQFF
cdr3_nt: TGTGCCTGCAGCTTAGCTGGGACACATGAGCAGTTCTTC

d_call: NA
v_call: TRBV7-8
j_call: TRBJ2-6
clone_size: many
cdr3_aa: CASRLTRVLSGANVLTF
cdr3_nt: TGTGCCAGCAGGTTGACCAGGGTTCTCTCTGGGGCCAACGTCCTGACTTTC

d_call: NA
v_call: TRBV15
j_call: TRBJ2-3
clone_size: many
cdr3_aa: CATSRDQGSRRYTDTQYF
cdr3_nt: TGTGCCACCAGCAGAGATCAGGGGTCACGGCGGTACACAGATACGCAGTATTTT

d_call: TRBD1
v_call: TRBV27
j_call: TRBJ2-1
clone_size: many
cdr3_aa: CASTRTGERFHEQFF
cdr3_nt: TGTGCCAGCACTAGGACAGGGGAAAGATTTCATGAGCAGTTCTTC

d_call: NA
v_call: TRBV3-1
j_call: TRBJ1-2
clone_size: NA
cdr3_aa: CASSQSGSYGYTF
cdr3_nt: TGTGCCAGCAGCCAAAGTGGGAGCTATGGCTACACCTTC

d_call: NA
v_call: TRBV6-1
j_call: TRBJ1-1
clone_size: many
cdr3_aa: CASSEYRSGAFF
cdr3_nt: TGTGCCAGCAGTGAATACCGGTCGGGGGCTTTCTTT

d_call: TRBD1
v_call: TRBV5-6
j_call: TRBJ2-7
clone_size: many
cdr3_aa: CASSLGDRALVIYEQYF
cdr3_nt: TGTGCCAGCAGCTTGGGAGACAGGGCTTTAGTTATCTACGAGCAGTACTTC

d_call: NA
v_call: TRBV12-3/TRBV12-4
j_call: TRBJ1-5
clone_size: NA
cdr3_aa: CASRTDTAGPQHF
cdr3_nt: TGTGCCAGCAGGACGGACACTGCTGGGCCCCAGCATTTT

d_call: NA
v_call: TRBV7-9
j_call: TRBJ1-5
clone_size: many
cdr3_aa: CASSLGYPLADNQPQHF
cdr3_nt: TGTGCCAGCAGCTTAGGTTATCCTTTGGCAGACAATCAGCCCCAGCATTTT

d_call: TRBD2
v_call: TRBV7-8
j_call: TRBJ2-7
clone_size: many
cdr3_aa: CASSLFAGVIVQYF
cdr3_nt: TGTGCCAGCAGCTTATTCGCGGGAGTTATAGTGCAGTACTTC

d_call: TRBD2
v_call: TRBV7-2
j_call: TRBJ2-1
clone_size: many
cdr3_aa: CASSRGLANEQFF
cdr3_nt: TGTGCCAGCAGCCGCGGACTAGCCAATGAGCAGTTCTTC

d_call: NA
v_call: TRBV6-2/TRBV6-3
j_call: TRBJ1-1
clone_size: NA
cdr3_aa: CASSHYPGVKNTEAFF
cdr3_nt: TGTGCCAGCAGTCATTATCCTGGGGTAAAGAACACTGAAGCTTTCTTT

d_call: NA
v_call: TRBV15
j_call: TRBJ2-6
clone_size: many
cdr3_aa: CATSRDLFSGANVLTF
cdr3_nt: TGTGCCACCAGCAGAGATCTTTTTTCTGGGGCCAACGTCCTGACTTTC

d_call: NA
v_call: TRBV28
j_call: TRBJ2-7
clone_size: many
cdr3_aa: CASSAPIFYEQYF
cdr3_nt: TGTGCCAGCAGTGCGCCTATCTTCTACGAGCAGTACTTC

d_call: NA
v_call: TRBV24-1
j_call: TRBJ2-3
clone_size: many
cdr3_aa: CATSDFQREVEDTQYF
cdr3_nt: TGTGCCACCAGTGATTTTCAGCGTGAGGTTGAAGATACGCAGTATTTT

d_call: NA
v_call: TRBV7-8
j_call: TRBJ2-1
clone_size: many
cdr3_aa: CASTKTASYNEQFF
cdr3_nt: TGTGCCAGCACAAAGACGGCCTCCTACAATGAGCAGTTCTTC

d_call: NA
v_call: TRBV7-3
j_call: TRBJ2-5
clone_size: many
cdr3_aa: CASSLSGLTQETQYF
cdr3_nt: TGTGCCAGCAGCTTATCAGGACTAACTCAAGAGACCCAGTACTTC

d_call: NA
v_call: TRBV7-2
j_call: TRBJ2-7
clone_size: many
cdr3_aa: CASSLGGVLYEQYF
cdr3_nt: TGTGCCAGCAGCTTAGGAGGGGTACTCTACGAGCAGTACTTC

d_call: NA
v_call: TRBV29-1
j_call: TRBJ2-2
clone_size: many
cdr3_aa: CSVSWGSTGELFF
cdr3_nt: TGCAGCGTTTCGTGGGGGAGCACCGGGGAGCTGTTTTTT

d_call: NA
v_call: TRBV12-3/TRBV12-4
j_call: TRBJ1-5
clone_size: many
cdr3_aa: CASSLRSNQPQHF
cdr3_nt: TGTGCCAGCAGTTTACGCAGCAATCAGCCCCAGCATTTT

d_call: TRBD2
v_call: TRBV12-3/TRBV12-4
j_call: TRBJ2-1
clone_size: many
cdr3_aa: CASSSPLGAGAVNEQFF
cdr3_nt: TGTGCCAGCAGTTCCCCTCTTGGGGCGGGAGCTGTAAATGAGCAGTTCTTC

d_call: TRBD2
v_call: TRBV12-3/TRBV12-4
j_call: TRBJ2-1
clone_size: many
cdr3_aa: CASSPGLAGVNEQFF
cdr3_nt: TGTGCCAGCAGCCCGGGACTAGCGGGAGTCAATGAGCAGTTCTTC

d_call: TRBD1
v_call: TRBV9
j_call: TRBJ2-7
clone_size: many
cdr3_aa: CASIQEDRYEQYF
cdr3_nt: TGTGCCAGCATTCAGGAGGACAGGTACGAGCAGTACTTC

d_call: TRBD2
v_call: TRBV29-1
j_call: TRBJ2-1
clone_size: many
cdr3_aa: CSVVLAGGPYNEQFF
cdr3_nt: TGCAGCGTAGTCTTAGCGGGAGGGCCCTACAATGAGCAGTTCTTC

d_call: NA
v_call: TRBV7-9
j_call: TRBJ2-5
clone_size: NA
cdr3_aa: CASSPRTEYQETQYF
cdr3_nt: TGTGCCAGCAGCCCGAGGACAGAGTACCAAGAGACCCAGTACTTC

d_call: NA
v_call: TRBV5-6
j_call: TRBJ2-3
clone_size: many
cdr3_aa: CASSTTGLGPTDTQYF
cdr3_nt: TGTGCCAGCAGCACAACAGGGTTGGGTCCTACAGATACGCAGTATTTT

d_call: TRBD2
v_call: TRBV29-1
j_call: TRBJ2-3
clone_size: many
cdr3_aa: CSGSTGGLAGADTQYF
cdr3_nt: TGCAGCGGGTCCACAGGCGGACTAGCGGGGGCCGATACGCAGTATTTT

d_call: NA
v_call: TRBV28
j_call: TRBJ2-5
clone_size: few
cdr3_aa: CASSLTVGTQYF
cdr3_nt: TGTGCCAGCAGTTTAACGGTTGGGACCCAGTACTTC

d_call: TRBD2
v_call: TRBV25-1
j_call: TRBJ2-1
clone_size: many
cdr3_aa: CASSDTLAASYNEQFF
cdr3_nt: TGTGCCAGCAGTGACACCCTAGCGGCCTCCTACAATGAGCAGTTCTTC

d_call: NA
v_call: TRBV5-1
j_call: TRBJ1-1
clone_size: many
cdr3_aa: CASRPRQGDTEAFF
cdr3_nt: TGCGCCAGCCGCCCCAGGCAGGGTGACACTGAAGCTTTCTTT

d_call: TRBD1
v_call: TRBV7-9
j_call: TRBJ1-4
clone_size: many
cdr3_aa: CASSQTLGQGSNEKLFF
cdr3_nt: TGTGCCAGCAGCCAAACCTTAGGACAGGGGAGTAATGAAAAACTGTTTTTT

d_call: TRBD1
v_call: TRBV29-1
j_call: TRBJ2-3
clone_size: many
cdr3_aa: CSGQIQGDTQYF
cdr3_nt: TGCAGCGGTCAAATACAGGGGGATACGCAGTATTTT

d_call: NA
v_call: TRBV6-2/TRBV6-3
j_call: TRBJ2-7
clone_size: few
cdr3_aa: CASSAMAGTHYYEQYF
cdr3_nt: TGTGCCAGCAGCGCAATGGCCGGGACGCATTACTACGAGCAGTACTTC

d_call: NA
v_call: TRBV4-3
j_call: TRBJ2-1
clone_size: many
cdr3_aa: CASSQGPSSYNEQFF
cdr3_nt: TGCGCCAGCAGCCAAGGGCCAAGCTCCTACAATGAGCAGTTCTTC

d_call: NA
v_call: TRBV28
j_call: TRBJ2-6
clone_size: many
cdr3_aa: CASSTHASGANVLTF
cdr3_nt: TGTGCCAGCAGTACCCACGCCTCTGGGGCCAACGTCCTGACTTTC

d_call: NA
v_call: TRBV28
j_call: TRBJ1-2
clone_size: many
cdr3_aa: CASSLSSAGRYGYTF
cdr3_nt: TGTGCCAGCAGCCTTTCTTCCGCGGGGCGTTATGGCTACACCTTC

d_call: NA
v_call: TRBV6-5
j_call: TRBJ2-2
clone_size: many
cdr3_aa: CASSYAPRVGTGELFF
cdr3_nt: TGTGCCAGCAGTTACGCCCCACGGGTTGGCACCGGGGAGCTGTTTTTT

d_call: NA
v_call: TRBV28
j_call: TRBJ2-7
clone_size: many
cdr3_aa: CASGEQYF
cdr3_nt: TGTGCCAGCGGCGAGCAGTACTTC